This T cell receptor beta chain was identified in a study of early T cells in non-severe SARS-CoV-2 infection (dated by TCRdb to the early 2020s). Regarding the research as a whole: TCR sequencing used bulk RNA from unsorted whole blood, so alpha and beta chains could not be paired.

A case-control design nested within a healthcare worker cohort in London, UK, was used, with weekly nasopharyngeal swab PCR tests and blood sampling performed. Healthcare workers were recruited during the week of the UK lockdown, between 23 and 31 March 2020, and followed weekly for up to 16 weeks. Between the V and J ends, shortened by 0 bases and 6 bases respectively, the junction contains 9 bases. Spanning cysteine to phenylalanine, the CDR3 consists of 14 amino acids. Only CDR3 DNA is held: 42 bases, read in frame from base 1. Looking up the germline V gene yields CDR1 SGDLS and CDR2 YYNGEE. The method was 5' RACE. The sequencer listed for this sample is NextSeq 500. In the TCR library protocol, unique molecular identifiers were attached to individual cDNA molecules to correct for PCR bias and sequencing error. Both TCR alpha and beta chains were sequenced, and tight co-correlation was observed between alpha and beta sequence abundances in each sample. In the authors' own workflow: Decombinator V4 was used to annotate TCR sequences for V gene, J gene and CDR3. Expanded TCRs were defined as changing significantly between any two time points under a Poisson model with p below 0.0001. Abundances of TCRs were expressed as counts per million after normalisation to the total number of TCRs sequenced in each sample. MAIT TCRs were defined by TRAV1-2 paired with TRAJ12, TRAJ20 or TRAJ33, and iNKT TCRs by TRAV10 paired with TRAJ18. A search of VDJdb, accessed on 1 November 2021, was run for TCRs annotated to CMV, EBV and SARS-CoV-2, with TCRs annotated for multiple antigens excluded. Using fastp trimming at Q25 and MiXCR clonotype assembly, TCRdb reanalyzed the public sequencing data and kept in-frame beta chains. Each entry is one CDR3 protein sequence, shown with its most common DNA and genes. Here the V and J calls rest on TCRdb's processing, not on the authors' analysis. This sample holds about 60,000 distinct CDR3 sequences; more than 8.5% were observed only once. The top ten clones comprise 15% to 20% of the sample.

There are many counts of this clonotype. Its antigen remains undetermined. Base qualities were left out, and no much larger clone turns up one base away. Broader findings and caveats from the paper: Matching against VDJdb was skewed toward anti-spike CD8 responses, likely underestimated virus-specific expansions, and missed private and CD4 specificities.

The source is an adult who was a healthcare worker with PCR-confirmed SARS-CoV-2 infection or an uninfected control (not recorded which). The chain is encoded by TRBV9 joined to TRBJ2-2; the D gene is not confidently resolved. The sequencing input was whole blood. The base sequence is TGTGCCAGCAGCGTAGCGTGGGGTGCCGGGGAGCTGTTTTTT. The resulting protein is CASSVAWGAGELFF.